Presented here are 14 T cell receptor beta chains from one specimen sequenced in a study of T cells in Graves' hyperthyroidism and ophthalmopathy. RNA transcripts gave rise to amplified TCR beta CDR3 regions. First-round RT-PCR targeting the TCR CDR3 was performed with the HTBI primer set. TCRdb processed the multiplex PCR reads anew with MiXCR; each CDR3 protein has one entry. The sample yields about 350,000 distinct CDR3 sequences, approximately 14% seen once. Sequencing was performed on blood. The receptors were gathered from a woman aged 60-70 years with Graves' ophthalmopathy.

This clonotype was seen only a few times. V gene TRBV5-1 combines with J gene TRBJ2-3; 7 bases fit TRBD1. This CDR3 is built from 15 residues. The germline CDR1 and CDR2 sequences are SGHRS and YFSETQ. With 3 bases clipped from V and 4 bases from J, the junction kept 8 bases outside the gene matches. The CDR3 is CASSSGDSRADTQYF. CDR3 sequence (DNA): TGCGCCAGCAGCTCCGGGGACAGTCGCGCAGATACGCAGTATTTT.

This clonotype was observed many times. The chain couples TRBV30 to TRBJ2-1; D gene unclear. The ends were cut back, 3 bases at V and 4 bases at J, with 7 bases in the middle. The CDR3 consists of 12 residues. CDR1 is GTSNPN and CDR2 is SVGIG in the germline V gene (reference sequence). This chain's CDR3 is CAWSRDYNEQFF. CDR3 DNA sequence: TGTGCCTGGAGCCGTGATTACAATGAGCAGTTCTTC.

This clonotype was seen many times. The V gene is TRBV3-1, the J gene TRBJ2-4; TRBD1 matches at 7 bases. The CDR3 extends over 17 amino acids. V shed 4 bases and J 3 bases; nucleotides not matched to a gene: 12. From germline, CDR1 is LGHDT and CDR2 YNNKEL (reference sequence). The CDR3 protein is CASSPLGQARGKNIQYF. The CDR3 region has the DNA TGTGCCAGCAGCCCCCTCGGACAGGCCAGGGGCAAAAACATTCAGTACTTC.

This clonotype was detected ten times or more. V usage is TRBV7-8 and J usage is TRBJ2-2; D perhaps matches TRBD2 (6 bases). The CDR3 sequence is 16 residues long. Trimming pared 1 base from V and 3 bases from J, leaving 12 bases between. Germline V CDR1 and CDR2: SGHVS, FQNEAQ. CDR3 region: CASSLGRGSHTGELFF. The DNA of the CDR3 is TGTGCCAGCAGCTTAGGGCGGGGTAGTCACACCGGGGAGCTGTTTTTT.

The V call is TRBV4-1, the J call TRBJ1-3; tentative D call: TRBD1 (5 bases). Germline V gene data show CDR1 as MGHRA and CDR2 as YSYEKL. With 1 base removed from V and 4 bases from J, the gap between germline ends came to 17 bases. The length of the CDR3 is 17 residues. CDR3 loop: CASSQVLAGRLGNTIYF. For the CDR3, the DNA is TGCGCCAGCAGCCAAGTATTGGCAGGGAGGCTCGGAAACACCATATATTTT.

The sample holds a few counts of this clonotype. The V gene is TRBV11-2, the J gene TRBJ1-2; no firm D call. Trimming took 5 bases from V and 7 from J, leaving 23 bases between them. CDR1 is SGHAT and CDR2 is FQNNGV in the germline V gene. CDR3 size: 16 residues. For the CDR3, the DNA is TGTGCCAGCAGCCTCGGGATCTTCGAGGAGGGAAGTGGCTACACCTTC. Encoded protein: CASSLGIFEEGSGYTF.

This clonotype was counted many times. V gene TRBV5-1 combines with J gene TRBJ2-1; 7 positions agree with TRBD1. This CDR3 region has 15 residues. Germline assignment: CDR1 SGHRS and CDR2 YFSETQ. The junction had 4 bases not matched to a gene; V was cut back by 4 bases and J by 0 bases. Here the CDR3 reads CASSIQGSSYNEQFF. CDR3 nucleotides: TGCGCCAGCAGCATACAGGGGAGCTCCTACAATGAGCAGTTCTTC.

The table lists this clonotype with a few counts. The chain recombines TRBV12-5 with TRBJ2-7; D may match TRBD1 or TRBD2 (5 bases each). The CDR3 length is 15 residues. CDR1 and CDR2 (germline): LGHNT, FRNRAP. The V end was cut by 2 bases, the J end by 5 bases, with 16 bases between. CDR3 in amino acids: CASGLSTGGSHEQYF. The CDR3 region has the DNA TGTGCTAGTGGTTTGAGTACTGGGGGATCCCACGAGCAGTACTTC.

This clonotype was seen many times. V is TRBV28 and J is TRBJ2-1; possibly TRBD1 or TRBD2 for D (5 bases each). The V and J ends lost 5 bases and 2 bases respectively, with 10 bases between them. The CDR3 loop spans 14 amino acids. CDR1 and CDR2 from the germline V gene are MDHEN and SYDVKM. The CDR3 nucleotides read TGTGCCAGCAGTGTTGGGACCGCCTACAATGAGCAGTTCTTC. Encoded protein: CASSVGTAYNEQFF.

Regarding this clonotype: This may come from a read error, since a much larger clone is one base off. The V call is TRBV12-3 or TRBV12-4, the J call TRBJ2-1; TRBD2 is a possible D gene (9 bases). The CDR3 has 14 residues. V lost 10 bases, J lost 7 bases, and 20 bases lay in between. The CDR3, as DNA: TGTGCCACCGCGGCTAGCGGGACAGGTAATGAGCAGTTCTTC. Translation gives CATAASGTGNEQFF.

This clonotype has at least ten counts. DNA of the CDR3: TGTGCCAGCGGGTCCGGGACTAGCGGATCCAATGAGCAGTTCTTC. Translated, it gives CASGSGTSGSNEQFF. V gene TRBV28 combines with J gene TRBJ2-1; 11 bases line up with TRBD2. The CDR3 has 15 amino acids. V lost 8 bases and J lost 6; bases outside the gene matches: 9. Per the germline V gene, CDR1 is MDHEN and CDR2 is SYDVKM.

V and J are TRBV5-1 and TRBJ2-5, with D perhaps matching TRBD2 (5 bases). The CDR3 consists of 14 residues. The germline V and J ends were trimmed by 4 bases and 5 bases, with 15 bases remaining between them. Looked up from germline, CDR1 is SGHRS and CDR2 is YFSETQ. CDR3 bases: TGCGCCAGCAGCCAATGGGAGAGTTTGGAGACCCAGTACTTC. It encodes CASSQWESLETQYF. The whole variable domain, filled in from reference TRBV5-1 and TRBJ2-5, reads KAGVTQTPRYLIKTRGQQVTLSCSPISGHRSVSWYQQTPGQGLQFLFEYFSETQRNKGNFPGRFSGRQFSNSRSEMNVSTLELGDSALYLCASSQWESLETQYFGPGTRLLVL.

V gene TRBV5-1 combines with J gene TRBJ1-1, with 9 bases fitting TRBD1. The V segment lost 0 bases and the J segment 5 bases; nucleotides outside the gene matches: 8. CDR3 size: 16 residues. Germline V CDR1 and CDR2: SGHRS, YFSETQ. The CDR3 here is CASSLAGWGTGTEAFF. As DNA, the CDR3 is TGCGCCAGCAGCTTGGCCGGGTGGGGGACAGGGACTGAAGCTTTCTTT.

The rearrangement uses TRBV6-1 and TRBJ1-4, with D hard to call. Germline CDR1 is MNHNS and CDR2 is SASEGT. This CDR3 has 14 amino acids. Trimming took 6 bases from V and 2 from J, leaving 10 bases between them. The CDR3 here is CASSPTRTNEKLFF. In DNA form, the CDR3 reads TGTGCCAGCAGCCCTACAAGGACTAATGAAAAACTGTTTTTT.